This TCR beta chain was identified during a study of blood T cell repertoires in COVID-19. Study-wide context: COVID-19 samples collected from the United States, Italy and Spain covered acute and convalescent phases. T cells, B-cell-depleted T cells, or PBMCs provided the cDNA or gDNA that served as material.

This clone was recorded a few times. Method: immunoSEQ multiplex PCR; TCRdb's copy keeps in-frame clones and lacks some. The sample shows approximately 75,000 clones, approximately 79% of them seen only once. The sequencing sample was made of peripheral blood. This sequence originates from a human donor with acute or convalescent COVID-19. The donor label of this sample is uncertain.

CDR3 nucleotide sequence: TGTGCCAGCAGTTTACCACAAGGGGCAGGGCGACATACTGAAGCTTTCTTT. It codes for CASSLPQGAGRHTEAFF. The chain links TRBV28 to TRBJ1-1, with a tentative D call TRBD1 (5 bases). This CDR3 has 17 amino acids. CDR1 is MDHEN and CDR2 is SYDVKM in the germline V gene. V was pared by 2 bases and J by 5 bases, with 21 bases between. Based on the CDR3 plus reference TRBV28 and TRBJ1-1, the full variable domain is DVKVTQSSRYLVKRTGEKVFLECVQDMDHENMFWYRQDPGLGLRLIYFSYDVKMKEKGDIPEGYSVSREKKERFSLILESASTNQTSMYLCASSLPQGAGRHTEAFFGQGTRLTVV.